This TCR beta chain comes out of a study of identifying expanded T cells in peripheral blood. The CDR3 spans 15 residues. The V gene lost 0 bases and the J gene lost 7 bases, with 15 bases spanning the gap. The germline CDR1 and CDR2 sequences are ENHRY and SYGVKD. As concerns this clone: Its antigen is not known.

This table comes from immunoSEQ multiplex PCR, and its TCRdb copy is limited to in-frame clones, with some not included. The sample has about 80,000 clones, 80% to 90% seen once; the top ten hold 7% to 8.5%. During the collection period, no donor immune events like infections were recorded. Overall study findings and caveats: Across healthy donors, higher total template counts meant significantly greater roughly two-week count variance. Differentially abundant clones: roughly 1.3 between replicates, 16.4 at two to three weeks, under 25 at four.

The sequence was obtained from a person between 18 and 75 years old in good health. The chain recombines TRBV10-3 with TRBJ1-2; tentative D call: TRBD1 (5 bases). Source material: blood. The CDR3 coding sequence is TGTGCCATCAGTGAGTCGTGGGGGGACTATGGTGGCTACACCTTC. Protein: CAISESWGDYGGYTF.